Below are 23 T cell receptor beta chains sequenced from a single sample in a study of blood T cell repertoires in COVID-19. Assay: immunoSEQ multiplex PCR; the TCRdb copy retains only in-frame clones and omits some. Found here are some 220,000 clones, 80% to 90% of them singletons; the top ten hold 4%. Sequenced input: peripheral blood. The receptors stem from a man in his fifties or sixties with acute or convalescent COVID-19.

V is TRBV7-6 and J is TRBJ1-6; D is undetermined. The CDR3 length is 13 residues. The germline V gene encodes CDR1 SGHVS and CDR2 FNYEAQ. Trimming took off 5 bases at V and 10 bases at J, with 12 bases between the two ends. Here the CDR3 DNA reads TGTGCCAGCAGCCCGGGAGAGAGGTCACCCCTCCACTTT. It encodes CASSPGERSPLHF.

V and J are TRBV14 and TRBJ2-7, with 13 bases fitting TRBD2. V lost 3 bases, J lost 5 bases, and 7 bases stayed unmatched. The CDR3 spans 16 residues. The germline gives CDR1 SGHDN, CDR2 FVKESK. CDR3 amino acids: CASSHGGTSGVNEQYF. In nucleotides, the CDR3 is TGTGCCAGCAGCCATGGGGGGACTAGCGGGGTAAACGAGCAGTACTTC.

The rearrangement joins TRBV3-1 (or the pseudogene TRBV3-2) to TRBJ2-1, with 7 bases that match TRBD2. CDR3 length: 16 residues. After removal of 1 base from V and 10 bases from J, the junction contained 13 bases not matched to a gene. Germline loops: CDR1 LGHDT, CDR2 YNNKEL (reference sequence). As DNA, the CDR3 is TGTGCCAGCAGCCAAGGTTGGGGATCCAAGGGAGGGGAGCAGTTCTTC. Amino acid sequence: CASSQGWGSKGGEQFF.

The rearrangement links TRBV4-1 to TRBJ1-4; no clear D gene. This CDR3 has 14 amino acids. V lost 7 bases and J 4 bases, leaving 13 bases between the germline ends. Germline loops: CDR1 MGHRA, CDR2 YSYEKL. The CDR3 DNA follows: TGCGCCAGCACACGGAAGGCGGATAATGAAAAACTGTTTTTT. Translated: CASTRKADNEKLFF.

This chain links TRBV7-9 with TRBJ1-5, with D possibly TRBD1 on 5 matching bases. V gave up 6 bases and J gave up 12 bases, with 15 bases separating them. Germline CDR1 reads SEHNR; CDR2 reads FQNEAQ (reference sequence). The CDR3 runs 12 residues. The CDR3 nucleotides are TGTGCCAGCAGTCCCGTTGGGGGGGACCAGCATTTT. This codes for CASSPVGGDQHF.

The CDR3 nucleotides are TGCAGCGTTGATTCAGGATTTTGGGGCTACACCTTC. Its protein product is CSVDSGFWGYTF. The V call is TRBV29-1, the J call TRBJ1-2, with no clear D. Germline CDR1 reads SQVTM; CDR2 reads ANQGSEA. This CDR3 comprises 12 residues. Trimming stripped 3 bases from V and 8 bases from J, with 13 bases between.

The chain is built from TRBV27 and TRBJ1-6, with no clear D. Germline lookup yields CDR1 MNHEY and CDR2 SMNVEV (reference sequence). The CDR3 runs 15 residues. Trimming stripped 3 bases from V and 10 bases from J, with 16 bases between. The CDR3, as DNA: TGTGCCAGCAGTTTGGCCCGGAAGGTGGAGTCACCCCTCCACTTT. It yields the protein CASSLARKVESPLHF.

The chain employs TRBV4-1 and TRBJ2-7; TRBD2 might be the D (5 bases). The length of the CDR3 is 14 residues. Germline V gene data show CDR1 as MGHRA and CDR2 as YSYEKL. V dropped 4 bases and J dropped 4 bases, with 14 bases sitting between them. CDR3 nucleotides: TGCGCCAGCAGCCTACCCCTTCGGGGATACGAGCAGTACTTC. Translating it yields CASSLPLRGYEQYF.

As concerns this clone: Mismatch with germline at one junction end may stem from a read error. CDR3 residues: CASSRTSGSSEQYF. CDR3 in DNA: TGTGCCAGCAGTAGGACTAGCGGTTCCTCCGAGCAGTACTTC. The V call is TRBV6-5, the J call TRBJ2-7; 10 positions agree with TRBD2. Germline V gene lookup returns CDR1 MNHEY and CDR2 SVGAGI. This CDR3 region has 14 residues.

V and J are TRBV25-1 and TRBJ2-5; 7 bases map to TRBD2. Germline V CDR1 and CDR2: MGHDK, SYGVNS. The CDR3 is made up of 16 amino acids. Trimming took 3 bases from V and 7 from J; bases not matched to a gene: 14. The CDR3 loop is CASSDPAGVGIGTQYF. The CDR3 nucleotides are TGTGCCAGCAGTGATCCGGCGGGGGTAGGGATCGGGACCCAGTACTTC.

The sample holds one count of this clone. The chain carries TRBV2 and TRBJ1-6; 12 nucleotides match TRBD1. Germline CDR1 is SNHLY and CDR2 is FYNNEI. The CDR3 totals 16 residues. Germline trimming cut 7 bases from V and 7 bases from J; bases unmatched to any gene: 8. The CDR3 protein is CASKWDRGLTNSPLHF. The CDR3 DNA reads as TGTGCCAGCAAATGGGACAGGGGGCTGACGAATTCACCCCTCCACTTT.

J is TRBJ1-1 and V is TRBV9; D perhaps matches TRBD1 (5 bases). Trimming shortened V by 4 bases and J by 5 bases, and 12 bases separated the two germline ends. The length of the CDR3 is 13 residues. Germline V gives CDR1 SGDLS, CDR2 YYNGEE. DNA of the CDR3: TGTGCCAGCAGCCTGCAGGGTAAGACTGAAGCTTTCTTT. The encoded protein is CASSLQGKTEAFF.

V is TRBV25-1 and J is TRBJ1-1, with 10 bases matching TRBD1. The CDR3 totals 15 residues. V trimming: 4 bases; J trimming: 3 bases; junction bases outside the gene matches: 5. Per the germline V gene, CDR1 is MGHDK and CDR2 is SYGVNS. CDR3 nucleotides: TGTGCCAGCAGTGCCCGGGACAGGGGATACACTGAAGCTTTCTTT. Translation: CASSARDRGYTEAFF.

This clone was found many times. The J gene is TRBJ1-1, the V gene TRBV9; 8 bases are shared with TRBD1. The CDR3 is made up of 14 amino acids. With V trimmed by 5 bases and J by 5 bases, 8 bases remained unmatched. Per the germline V gene, CDR1 is SGDLS and CDR2 is YYNGEE. The CDR3 loop reads CASSRHRGLTEAFF. In DNA, the CDR3 is TGTGCCAGCAGTCGTCACAGGGGGTTAACTGAAGCTTTCTTT.

J is TRBJ2-7 and V is TRBV6-5, with D possibly matching TRBD1 (6 bases). Trimming removed 6 bases from V and 11 bases from J, with 14 bases in between. Per germline, CDR1 MNHEY and CDR2 SVGAGI. The CDR3 length is 11 residues. Here the CDR3 reads CASRGTGREYF. The CDR3 DNA follows: TGTGCCAGCAGGGGAACAGGGCGGGAGTACTTC.

The chain combines TRBV7-6 with TRBJ2-2; D is unresolved. This CDR3 has 18 residues. V shed 0 bases and J shed 6 bases, with 20 bases lying between them. Germline CDR1 is SGHVS and CDR2 is FNYEAQ. The CDR3 protein is CASSLALAAPVEAGELFF. The CDR3 DNA reads as TGTGCCAGCAGCTTAGCGTTGGCCGCGCCGGTTGAGGCCGGGGAGCTGTTTTTT.

Written as DNA, the CDR3 is TGTGCCAGCAGTATTTTCACTGAAGCTTTCTTT. Translated, it gives CASSIFTEAFF. The V and J genes are TRBV5-8 and TRBJ1-1; unclear D gene. Trimming shortened V by 5 bases and J by 4 bases, and 6 bases separated the two germline ends. CDR1 is SGHTS, CDR2 YDEGEE, per germline. The CDR3 loop spans 11 amino acids.

The chain couples TRBV3-1 (or the pseudogene TRBV3-2) to TRBJ2-1; TRBD2 is a possible D gene (5 bases). The CDR3 is 13 amino acids. The germline V gene encodes CDR1 LGHDT and CDR2 YNNKEL (reference sequence). Between the trimmed V and J ends, which lost 3 bases and 8 bases, there was a span of 11 bases. The CDR3 nucleotides read TGTGCCAGCAGCCACCGCGGAGGCGATGAGCAGTTCTTC. This gives the protein CASSHRGGDEQFF.

The chain links TRBV18 to TRBJ2-3; 10 nucleotides align to TRBD2. With V trimmed by 2 bases and J by 3 bases, 5 bases remained unmatched. The V gene's germline CDR1 is KGHSH and CDR2 LQKENI. The CDR3 is 16 amino acids. The CDR3 nucleotides read TGTGCCAGCTCACCAAGAGGACTAGCGGTGACAGATACGCAGTATTTT. Encoded protein: CASSPRGLAVTDTQYF.

The chain uses TRBV29-1 and TRBJ1-2; 8 bases are a match to TRBD1. CDR3 length: 13 amino acids. Germline V gene sequence: CDR1 SQVTM, CDR2 ANQGSEA. The V and J ends lost 6 bases and 8 bases, in that order; junction bases with no gene match: 11. CDR3 DNA sequence: TGCAGCGTGCGGACAGGGCGAGGTGCAGGCTACACCTTC. It yields the protein CSVRTGRGAGYTF.

This clone was counted a few times. CDR3 coding DNA: TGTGCCAGCAGCCCGAACAATTACGAGCAGTACTTC. As protein: CASSPNNYEQYF. The chain recombines TRBV12-3 or TRBV12-4 with TRBJ2-7; no firm D call. Trimming took 6 bases from V and 4 from J, leaving 10 bases between them. There are 12 residues in the CDR3.

This chain joins TRBV28 and TRBJ2-1; TRBD2 matches at 12 bases. The junction had 6 bases not matched to a gene; V was cut back by 7 bases and J by 8 bases. The CDR3 is made up of 14 amino acids. CDR1 and CDR2 (germline): MDHEN, SYDVKM. CDR3 sequence: CASTTSGRIYEQFF. CDR3 DNA: TGTGCCAGCACTACTAGCGGGAGGATCTATGAGCAGTTCTTC.

V usage is TRBV19 and J usage is TRBJ2-5; 10 bases match TRBD1. V lost 5 bases to trimming and J lost 7 bases; unmatched junction nucleotides: 10. CDR1 is LNHDA and CDR2 is SQIVND in the germline V gene (reference sequence). The CDR3 length is 15 residues. Here the CDR3 reads CASSSTGTGVATQYF. The CDR3 DNA sequence: TGTGCCAGTAGTTCTACCGGGACAGGGGTCGCGACCCAGTACTTC.